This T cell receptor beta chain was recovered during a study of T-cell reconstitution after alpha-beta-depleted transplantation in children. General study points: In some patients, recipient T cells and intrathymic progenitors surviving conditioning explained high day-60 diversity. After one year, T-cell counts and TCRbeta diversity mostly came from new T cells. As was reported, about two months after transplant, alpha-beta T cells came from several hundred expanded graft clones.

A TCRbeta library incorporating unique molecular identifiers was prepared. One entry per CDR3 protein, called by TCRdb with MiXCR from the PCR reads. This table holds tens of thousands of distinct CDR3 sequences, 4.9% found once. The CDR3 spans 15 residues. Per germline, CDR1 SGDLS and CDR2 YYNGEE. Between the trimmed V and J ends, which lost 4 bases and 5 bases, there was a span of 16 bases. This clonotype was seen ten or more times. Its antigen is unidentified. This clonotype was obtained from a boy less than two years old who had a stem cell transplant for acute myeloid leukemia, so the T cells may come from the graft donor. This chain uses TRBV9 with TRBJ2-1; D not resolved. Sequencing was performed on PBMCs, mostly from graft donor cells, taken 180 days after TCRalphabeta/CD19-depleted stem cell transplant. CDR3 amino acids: CASSMSGEPDNEQFF. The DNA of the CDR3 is TGTGCCAGCAGCATGAGTGGGGAACCTGACAATGAGCAGTTCTTC.